Given below is one T cell receptor beta chain in context. The V and J ends lost 1 base and 4 bases, in that order; junction bases with no gene match: 3. This CDR3 comprises 15 residues. The germline V gene encodes CDR1 LNHNV and CDR2 YYDKDF (reference sequence). These data are taken from a study of blood T cell repertoires in COVID-19. Looking at the study overall: PBMCs, B-cell-depleted T cells, or T cells were the source of the cDNA or gDNA that made up the material.

Residents of 24 US areas, aged about 18 to 89 years, made up the participants. Participants had their cohort set by participant-reported clinical history. In the source study's methods: The assay estimated nucleated cells by amplifying reference gene primers. Here immunoSEQ multiplex PCR was the method, and the copy in TCRdb shows in-frame clones only, minus some. V and J calls and clone size are those listed in that table; D and trimming were worked out from the DNA. The sample contains 350,000 to 550,000 clones, approximately 92% of which appear only once. What was sequenced was PBMCs or T cells enriched from blood (not recorded which). The receptor was isolated from a man aged 30 to 39 who had recovered from COVID-19. The chain links TRBV15 to TRBJ2-2; 7 nucleotides align to TRBD2. The CDR3 is CATSRGGSLTGELFF. DNA for the CDR3: TGTGCCACCAGCAGAGGCGGGAGCCTCACCGGGGAGCTGTTTTTT.